This T cell receptor (beta chain) was identified in a study of blood T cell repertoires in COVID-19. Study-level background: T cells, B-cell-depleted T cells, or PBMCs provided the cDNA or gDNA that served as material.

This clone was seen just once. Authors' analysis steps: Reference gene primer amplification in the assay estimated nucleated cell counts. Assay used: immunoSEQ multiplex PCR; TCRdb lists only in-frame clones, some missing. D and trimming were read from the DNA, whereas the V and J calls and clone size are those reported in that table. The sample has a few hundred thousand clones; roughly 87% are singletons. The CDR3 extends over 13 amino acids. The ends were cut back, 5 bases at V and 7 bases at J, with 13 bases in the middle. CDR1 SGHTA and CDR2 FQGNSA come from the germline V gene. The cohort comprised adults aged roughly 18 to 100 years residing in some 24 US areas.

The chain couples TRBV7-2 to TRBJ2-3; no reliable D call. This receptor was taken from a young woman who had recovered from COVID-19. Sample: PBMCs or T cells enriched from blood (not recorded which). CDR3 DNA sequence: TGTGCCAGCAGCCCCGAGGCCCAGAATACGCAGTATTTT. The encoded protein is CASSPEAQNTQYF.